This note documents a single T cell receptor beta chain sequence. This clonotype was recorded many times. What antigen it recognizes has not been identified. Within one base of it there is no much larger clone, and no base qualities were kept. The data derive from a study of regulatory T cells in long-lasting Graves disease (TCRdb year 2021). In the study overall: In the newly diagnosed Graves' disease group, patients had been taking antithyroid drugs for less than 3 months. The study took place in China and was registered as a clinical trial. A total of approximately 35 samples were covered by TCR sequencing, comprising some 13 persistent and around 20 newly diagnosed Graves' disease patients. Persistent Graves' disease patients were compared with newly diagnosed Graves' disease patients by peripheral blood TCR sequencing and RNA sequencing. What the study reported, not specific to this receptor: Patients with persistent disease shared more public clonotypes (approximately 2,500) than newly diagnosed patients did (about 1,000). Persistent disease showed preferential use of TRBV28, TRBJ1-2 and TRBJ2-5, whereas newly diagnosed disease favored TRBV20-1 and TRBJ2-1. The study examined only peripheral blood because the primary lesion, thyroid tissue, could not be accessed. Sequencing and analysis were restricted to the TCR beta chain. The authors noted that the small sample size was a limitation that may lower accuracy. Persistent Graves' disease patients showed lower TCR Shannon entropy and fewer highly expanded clones than newly diagnosed patients, suggesting clonal expansion.

The time point label on this specimen signifies: newly diagnosed GD, antithyroid drugs for less than 3 months. For both TCR sequencing and RNA sequencing, RNA was extracted from PBMCs in TRIzol. The diagnosis of Graves' disease was made according to American Thyroid Association guidelines. Patients for the study were recruited at an endocrinology department in Xi'an, China. From each patient, 7.5 to 9.5 milliliters of peripheral blood was collected into an EDTA anticoagulant tube. Ficoll Paque Plus density gradient separation was used to isolate PBMCs, and no further T cell sorting was done. An Agilent 2100 Bioanalyzer and agarose gel were used to check RNA quality, and a NanoDrop 2000 was used to measure RNA concentration. Trimming takes 7 bases from V and 6 bases from J, and the germline ends sit 19 bases apart. CDR3 length: 15 amino acids, cysteine to phenylalanine. Only the CDR3 region is kept as DNA, spanning 45 bases read in frame from base 1.

The library relied on multiplex PCR. Instrument used: Illumina HiSeq 4000. TCR beta libraries were built with iRepertoire HTBI primers and Arm-PCR amplification of CDR3 regions. Before sequencing, the PCR products went through gel purification. The authors processed their data as follows. A total of fewer than 65 TRBV and some 15 TRBJ segments were identified across samples and were used for gene usage analysis of CDR3 amino acid clonotypes. COPE and FqMerger were used to merge filtered high-quality paired reads into contigs. BLAST was used to align contigs to IMGT TRBV, TRBD and TRBJ reference genes, with CDR3 defined following IMGT. Highly expanded clones were defined as clonotypes with a frequency above 0.1%. Shannon entropy served as the measure of repertoire diversity, while the Gini coefficient captured V-J evenness. Public clonotypes were defined as clonotypes shared by more than one individual. TCRdb itself trimmed the public reads at Q25 with fastp, ran MiXCR and retained productive beta chains. CDR3 protein sequences are deduplicated, and each keeps its most common genes and DNA. Here the V and J calls rest on TCRdb's processing, not on the authors' analysis. The sample table holds some 560,000 distinct CDR3 sequences, of which about 16% were seen once. Of the sample, 20% to 25% falls within the top ten clones.

The same specimen was also included in a second study, on T cells in Graves' hyperthyroidism and ophthalmopathy. According to the second study: Stable Graves' hyperthyroidism was defined as the absence of progression to ophthalmopathy over 18 months of follow-up. Hyperthyroidism patients were newly diagnosed, had a disease duration of under 2 months, and were aged 18 to 65 years. Patients with uncontrolled infections, other autoimmune diseases, pregnancy or lactation were excluded. Clinical symptoms, serum thyroxine and TRAb, thyroid ultrasound, and orbital computed tomography formed the basis for the diagnoses. The first round of RT-PCR for the TCR CDR3 was performed with the HTBI primer set and the Qiagen OneStep RT-PCR kit. Blood samples also contained most of the expanded thyroid clonotypes (frequency above 0.001), which suggests that blood repertoires may reflect thyroid immune responses. A model built on a 13 V-J signature distinguished ophthalmopathy from stable hyperthyroidism, reaching 85% to 90% sensitivity and approximately 81% specificity in cross-validation and 80%/75% in testing. During validation, the model predicted progression to ophthalmopathy a median of about 5.9 months ahead of onset, with approximately 70% sensitivity and almost 75% specificity. TCR V-J signatures able to tell the groups apart were searched for in a discovery cohort of 95 or so patients, of whom more than 40 had Graves' ophthalmopathy and some 60 had stable Graves' hyperthyroidism. Prospective prediction of ophthalmopathy was tested in an independent validation cohort of about 19 hyperthyroidism patients and 15 to 17 patients who later progressed to ophthalmopathy. The approximately 100 discovery patients were divided at random into training and test sets in a 7:3 ratio. The study also compared thyroid tissue and blood T-cell repertoires from more than 5 Graves' hyperthyroidism patients. Following sampling, methimazole starting at 30 mg daily was given to hyperthyroidism patients, and high-dose intravenous methylprednisolone was given to ophthalmopathy patients. Libraries were constructed in a second round of multiplex PCR, after which size selection and purification were carried out. Paired-end sequencing of the libraries was performed with 100 bp reads on an Illumina HiSeq2000. SOAPnuke was used to process the raw data, removing reads that contained adapters or uncalled bases, had a mean Phred below 15, or lacked an exact match to the constant primer or identifier. COPE v1.2.5 was used to merge the high-quality paired reads, and each unique nucleotide sequence was defined as a clonotype. Clonotypes were aligned to IMGT TRBV, TRBD and TRBJ reference segments using MiTCR v1.1. The analysis was restricted to V-J combinations with a frequency above 0.0001, which together covered 99.2% of the repertoires. The TCS score was defined as F50 (clonal expansion) divided by E x V (chaos), with BLOSUM62-based TCRdist calculated between CDR3 peptides within each V-J. Welch's t-statistics and random forest reduced approximately 520 V-J features to roughly 13, which were used in a naive Bayes classifier (R e1071). Sample size was not statistically predetermined, and investigators were not blinded to group allocation. According to the paper, TCR Vbeta CDR3 sequencing was carried out on some 130 peripheral blood samples, which came from fewer than 50 ophthalmopathy, fewer than 80 hyperthyroidism and some 17 progressor patients.

The chain joins TRBV12-3 or TRBV12-4 to TRBJ2-1; the D gene is perhaps TRBD1 or TRBD2, each of them matching over 5 bases. The clonotype was recovered from a woman aged 35-65 years with Graves disease. Donor details come from another sample of the same person, matched by shared clones. The sequences come from peripheral blood mononuclear cells (PBMCs), collected at new diagnosis, from a patient treated with antithyroid drugs. CDR3 reads: CASTRTKGPFNEQFF. The DNA sequence follows: TGTGCCAGCACCCGGACCAAGGGACCCTTCAATGAGCAGTTCTTC.